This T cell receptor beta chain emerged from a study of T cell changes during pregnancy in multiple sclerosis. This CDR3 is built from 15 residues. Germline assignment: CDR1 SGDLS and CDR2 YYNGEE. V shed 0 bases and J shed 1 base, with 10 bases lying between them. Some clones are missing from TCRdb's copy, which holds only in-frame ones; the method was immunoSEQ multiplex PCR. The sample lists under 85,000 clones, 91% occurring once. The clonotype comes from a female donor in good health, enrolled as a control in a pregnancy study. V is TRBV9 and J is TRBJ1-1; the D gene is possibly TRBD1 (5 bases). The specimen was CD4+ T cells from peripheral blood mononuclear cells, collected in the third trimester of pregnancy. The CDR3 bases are TGTGCCAGCAGCGTAGTGAGCGGGACGAACACTGAAGCTTTCTTT. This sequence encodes CASSVVSGTNTEAFF. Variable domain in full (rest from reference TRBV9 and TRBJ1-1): DSGVTQTPKHLITATGQRVTLRCSPRSGDLSVYWYQQSLDQGLQFLIQYYNGEERAKGNILERFSAQQFPDLHSELNLSSLELGDSALYFCASSVVSGTNTEAFFGQGTRLTVV.